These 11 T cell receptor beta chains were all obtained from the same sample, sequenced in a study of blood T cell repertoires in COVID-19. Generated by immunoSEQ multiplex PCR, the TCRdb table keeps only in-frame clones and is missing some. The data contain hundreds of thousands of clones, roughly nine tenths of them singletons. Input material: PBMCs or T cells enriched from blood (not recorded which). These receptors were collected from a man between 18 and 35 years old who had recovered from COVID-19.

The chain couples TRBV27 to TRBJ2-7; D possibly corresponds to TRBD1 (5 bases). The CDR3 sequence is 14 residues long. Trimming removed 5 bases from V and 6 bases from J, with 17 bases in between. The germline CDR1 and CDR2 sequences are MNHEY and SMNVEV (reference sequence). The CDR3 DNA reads TGTGCCAGCAGTCCTCTGGAAGGTAGGGGCGAGCAGTACTTC. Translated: CASSPLEGRGEQYF.

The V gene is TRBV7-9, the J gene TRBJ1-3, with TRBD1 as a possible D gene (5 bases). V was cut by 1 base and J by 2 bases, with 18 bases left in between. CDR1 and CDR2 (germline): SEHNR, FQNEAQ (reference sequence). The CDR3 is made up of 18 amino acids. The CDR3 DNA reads TGTGCCAGCAGCTTAGTTAGGAATAGGGGAACGGCTGGAAACACCATATATTTT. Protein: CASSLVRNRGTAGNTIYF. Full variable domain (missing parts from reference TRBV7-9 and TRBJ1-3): DTGVSQNPRHKITKRGQNVTFRCDPISEHNRLYWYRQTLGQGPEFLTYFQNEAQLEKSRLLSDRFSAERPKGSFSTLEIQRTEQGDSAMYLCASSLVRNRGTAGNTIYFGEGSWLTVV.

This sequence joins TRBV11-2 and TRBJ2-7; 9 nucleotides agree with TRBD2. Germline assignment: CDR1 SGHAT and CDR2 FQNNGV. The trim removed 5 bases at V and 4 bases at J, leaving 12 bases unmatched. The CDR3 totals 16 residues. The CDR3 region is CASSPLMGLAGYEQYF. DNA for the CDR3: TGTGCCAGCAGCCCGCTGATGGGACTAGCTGGTTACGAGCAGTACTTC. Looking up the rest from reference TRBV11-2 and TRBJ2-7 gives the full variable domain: EAGVAQSPRYKIIEKRQSVAFWCNPISGHATLYWYQQILGQGPKLLIQFQNNGVVDDSQLPKDRFSAERLKGVDSTLKIQPAKLEDSAVYLCASSPLMGLAGYEQYFGPGTRLTVT.

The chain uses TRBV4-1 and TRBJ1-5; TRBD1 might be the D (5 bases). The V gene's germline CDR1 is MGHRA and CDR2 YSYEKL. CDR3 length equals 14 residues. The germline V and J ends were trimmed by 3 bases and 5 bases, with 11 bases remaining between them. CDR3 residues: CASSQLQGDQPQHF. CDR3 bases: TGCGCCAGCAGCCAGCTGCAGGGTGATCAGCCCCAGCATTTT.

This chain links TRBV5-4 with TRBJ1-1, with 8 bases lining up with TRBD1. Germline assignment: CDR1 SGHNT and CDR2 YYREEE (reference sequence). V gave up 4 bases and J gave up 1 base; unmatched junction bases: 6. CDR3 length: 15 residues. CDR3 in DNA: TGTGCCAGCAGCATGCCCGGGACAGGGAACACTGAAGCTTTCTTT. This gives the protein CASSMPGTGNTEAFF.

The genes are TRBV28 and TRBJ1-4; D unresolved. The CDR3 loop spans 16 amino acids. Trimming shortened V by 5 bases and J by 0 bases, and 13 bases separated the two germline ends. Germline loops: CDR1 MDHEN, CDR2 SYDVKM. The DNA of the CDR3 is TGTGCCAGCAGTGTACACACATTTGCAACTAATGAAAAACTGTTTTTT. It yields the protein CASSVHTFATNEKLFF.

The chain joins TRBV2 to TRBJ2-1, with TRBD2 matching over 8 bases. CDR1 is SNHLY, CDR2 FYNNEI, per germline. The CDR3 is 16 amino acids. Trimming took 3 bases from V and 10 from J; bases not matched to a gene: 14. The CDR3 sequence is CASSEEKGLVNSEQFF. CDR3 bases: TGTGCCAGCAGTGAGGAGAAGGGACTAGTGAATTCCGAGCAGTTCTTC. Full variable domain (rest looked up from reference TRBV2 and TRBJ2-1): EPEVTQTPSHQVTQMGQEVILRCVPISNHLYFYWYRQILGQKVEFLVSFYNNEISEKSEIFDDQFSVERPDGSNFTLKIRSTKLEDSAMYFCASSEEKGLVNSEQFFGPGTRLTVL.

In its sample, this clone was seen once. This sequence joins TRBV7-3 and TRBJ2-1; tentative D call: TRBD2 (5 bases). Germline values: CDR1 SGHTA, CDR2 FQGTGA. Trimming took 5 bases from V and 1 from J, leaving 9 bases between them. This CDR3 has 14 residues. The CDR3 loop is CASSRDYSYNEQFF. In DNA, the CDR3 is TGTGCCAGCAGCCGAGACTATTCCTACAATGAGCAGTTCTTC.

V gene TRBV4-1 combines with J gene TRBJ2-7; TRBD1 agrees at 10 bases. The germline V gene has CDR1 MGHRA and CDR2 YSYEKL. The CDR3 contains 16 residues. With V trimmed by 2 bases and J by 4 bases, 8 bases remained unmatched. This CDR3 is CASSQNPGQGLYEQYF. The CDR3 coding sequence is TGCGCCAGCAGCCAAAACCCGGGACAGGGGCTATACGAGCAGTACTTC.

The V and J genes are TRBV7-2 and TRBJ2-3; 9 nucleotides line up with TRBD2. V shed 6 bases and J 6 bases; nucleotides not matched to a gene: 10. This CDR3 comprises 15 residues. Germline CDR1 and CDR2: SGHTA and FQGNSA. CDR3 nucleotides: TGTGCCAGCAGTTCCCGCGGGGGGGCCGTGGATACGCAGTATTTT. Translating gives CASSSRGGAVDTQYF.

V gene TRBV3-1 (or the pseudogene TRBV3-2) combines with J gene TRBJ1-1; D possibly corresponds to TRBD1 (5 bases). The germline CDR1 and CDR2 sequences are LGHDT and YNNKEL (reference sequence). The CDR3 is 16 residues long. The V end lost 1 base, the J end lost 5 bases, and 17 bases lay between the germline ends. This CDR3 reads CASSQVPFQGGTEAFF. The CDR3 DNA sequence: TGTGCCAGCAGCCAAGTCCCCTTTCAGGGAGGGACTGAAGCTTTCTTT.